The next 3 T cell receptor beta chains were all read from a single sample in a study of Ad26.COV2.S vaccination and SARS-CoV-2 variants. This table comes from immunoSEQ multiplex PCR, and its TCRdb copy is limited to in-frame clones, with some not included. The sample has about 350,000 clones; roughly 90% are singletons. Documented treatment: some 19 received Ad26.COV2.S at low or high dose, single or two shots; about 5 received placebo; per-sample allocation not given. Samples were taken on day 63 after the first vaccine or placebo injection. Sequences were derived from peripheral blood, sampled in a trial of Ad26.COV2.S vaccine versus placebo. These receptors were collected from a person between 18 and 60 years old who received the Ad26.COV2.S COVID-19 vaccine or a placebo.

The chain links TRBV9 to TRBJ2-3; 7 bases fit TRBD1. Per the germline V gene, CDR1 is SGDLS and CDR2 is YYNGEE. The CDR3 is made up of 16 amino acids. The V and J ends lost 4 bases and 3 bases, in that order; junction bases with no gene match: 11. The CDR3 coding sequence is TGTGCCAGCAGCTTGGCGGCAGGGGGATATACAGATACGCAGTATTTT. Its translation is CASSLAAGGYTDTQYF.

The chain is built from TRBV4-1 and TRBJ1-4, with D perhaps matching TRBD1 (5 bases). Trimming left V 10 bases short and J 0 bases short, with 12 bases between. This CDR3 region has 14 residues. Germline CDR1 and CDR2: MGHRA and YSYEKL. CDR3 DNA: TGCGCCACCGCGCGGGGGGCAACTAATGAAAAACTGTTTTTT. Translation: CATARGATNEKLFF.

The CDR3 bases are TGTGCCAGCTCAACAGGACATGCATTTCACGAGCAGTACTTC. Its translation is CASSTGHAFHEQYF. The chain couples TRBV18 to TRBJ2-7; weak D call: TRBD1 (5 bases). With 5 bases removed from V and 5 bases from J, the gap between germline ends came to 16 bases. Germline V lookup: CDR1 KGHSH, CDR2 LQKENI. The CDR3 length is 14 residues.